This TCR beta chain is from a study of shared clonotypes between healthy human individuals. Overall study context: Per donor, three plates held CD4 naive cells, three held CD4 memory, two held CD8 naive and one held CD8 memory.

Original data processing: ImmunoSEQ output lacked quality scores and full-length reads, limiting matched filtering. Generated by immunoSEQ multiplex PCR, the TCRdb table keeps only in-frame clones and is missing some. The DNA gave D and trimming, while V, J and clone size come from that table. Of about 1.9 million clones in the sample, 80% to 95% are singletons; the top ten hold 1.5% to 2%. Naive CD8 cells lacked CD45RO and underwent positive selection for CCR7, leaving out terminally differentiated effector memory CD45RA+ cells. Donors, without exception, were Caucasian adults residing in Nashville, Tennessee. A word on this clone: Its antigen is currently unknown.

Findings and caveats of the study: The authors sampled blood alone, and tissue repertoires likely differ.

V was cut by 6 bases and J by 0 bases, with 12 bases left in between. Germline V gene sequence: CDR1 MNHEY, CDR2 SVGAGI. This CDR3 contains 15 residues. V and J are TRBV6-5 and TRBJ1-3, with D perhaps matching TRBD1 (5 bases). The specimen sequenced was naive CD8+ T cells from PBMCs. The TCR comes from a man between 18 and 29 years old in good health. Some clones in this sample may be carry-over from other donors' samples. The CDR3 loop is CASRWGESSGNTIYF. The CDR3 nucleotides are TGTGCCAGCAGATGGGGGGAGTCCTCTGGAAACACCATATATTTT.